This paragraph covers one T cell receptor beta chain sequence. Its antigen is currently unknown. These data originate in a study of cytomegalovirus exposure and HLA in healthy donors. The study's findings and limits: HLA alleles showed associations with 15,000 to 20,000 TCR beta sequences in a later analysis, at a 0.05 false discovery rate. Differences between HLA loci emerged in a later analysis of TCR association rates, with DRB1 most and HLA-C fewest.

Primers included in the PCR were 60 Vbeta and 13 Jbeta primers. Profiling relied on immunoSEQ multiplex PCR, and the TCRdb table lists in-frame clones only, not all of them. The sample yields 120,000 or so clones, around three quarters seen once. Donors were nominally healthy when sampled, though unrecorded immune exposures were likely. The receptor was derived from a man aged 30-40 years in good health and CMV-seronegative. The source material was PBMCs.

The CDR3 sequence: CAWRTESYEQYF. CDR3 DNA sequence: TGTGCCTGGAGGACAGAATCCTACGAGCAGTACTTC. The chain carries TRBV30 and TRBJ2-7; a weak D match, TRBD1 (5 bases). Trimming removed 3 bases from V and 1 base from J, with 7 bases in between. Germline CDR1 GTSNPN, CDR2 SVGIG (reference sequence). The CDR3 is made up of 12 amino acids. Variable domain in full (rest from reference TRBV30 and TRBJ2-7): SQTIHQWPATLVQPVGSPLSLECTVEGTSNPNLYWYRQAAGRGLQLLFYSVGIGQISSEVPQNLSASRPQDRQFILSSKKLLLSDSGFYLCAWRTESYEQYFGPGTRLTVT.